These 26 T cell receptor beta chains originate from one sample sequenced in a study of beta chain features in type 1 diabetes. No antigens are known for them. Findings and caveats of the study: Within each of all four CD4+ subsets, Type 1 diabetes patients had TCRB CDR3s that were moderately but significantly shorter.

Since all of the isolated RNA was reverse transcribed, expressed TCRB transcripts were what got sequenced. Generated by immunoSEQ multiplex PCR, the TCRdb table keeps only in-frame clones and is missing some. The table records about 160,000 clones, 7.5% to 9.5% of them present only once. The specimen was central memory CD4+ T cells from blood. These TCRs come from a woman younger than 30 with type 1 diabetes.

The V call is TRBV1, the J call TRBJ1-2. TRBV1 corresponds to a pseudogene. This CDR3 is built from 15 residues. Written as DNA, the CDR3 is TGCACCAGCAGCCAAGTCACCCCCGGTGACTATGGCTACACCTTC. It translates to CTSSQVTPGDYGYTF.

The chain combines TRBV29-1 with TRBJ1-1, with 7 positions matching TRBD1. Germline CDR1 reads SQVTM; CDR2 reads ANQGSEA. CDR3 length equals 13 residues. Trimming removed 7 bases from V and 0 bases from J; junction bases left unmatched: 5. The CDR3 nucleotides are TGCAGCGCCGCAACAGGGGTGAACACTGAAGCTTTCTTT. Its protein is CSAATGVNTEAFF. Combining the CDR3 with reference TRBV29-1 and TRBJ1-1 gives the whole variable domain SAVISQKPSRDICQRGTSLTIQCQVDSQVTMMFWYRQQPGQSLTLIATANQGSEATYESGFVIDKFPISRPNLTFSTLTVSNMSPEDSSIYLCSAATGVNTEAFFGQGTRLTVV.

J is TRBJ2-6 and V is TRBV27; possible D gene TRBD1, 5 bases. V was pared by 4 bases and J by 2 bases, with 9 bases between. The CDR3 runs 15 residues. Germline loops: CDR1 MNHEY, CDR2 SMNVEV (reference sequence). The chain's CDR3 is CASSSGQPGANVLTF. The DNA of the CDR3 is TGTGCCAGCAGTTCCGGACAACCTGGGGCCAACGTCCTGACTTTC.

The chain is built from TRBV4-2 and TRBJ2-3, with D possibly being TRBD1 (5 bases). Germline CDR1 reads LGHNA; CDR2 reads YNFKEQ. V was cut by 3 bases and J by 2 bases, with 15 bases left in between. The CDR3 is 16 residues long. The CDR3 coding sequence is TGTGCCAGCAGCCATTGGGTAGGGGATTCCACAGATACGCAGTATTTT. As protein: CASSHWVGDSTDTQYF.

For the CDR3, the DNA is TGCGCCAGCAGCCAAACAGGGCTTGGGACAGATACGCAGTATTTT. Encoded protein: CASSQTGLGTDTQYF. J is TRBJ2-3 and V is TRBV5-1, with D possibly matching TRBD1 (6 bases). The V gene lost 4 bases and the J gene lost 3 bases, with 15 bases spanning the gap. This CDR3 spans 15 amino acids. Germline V gene data show CDR1 as SGHRS and CDR2 as YFSETQ.

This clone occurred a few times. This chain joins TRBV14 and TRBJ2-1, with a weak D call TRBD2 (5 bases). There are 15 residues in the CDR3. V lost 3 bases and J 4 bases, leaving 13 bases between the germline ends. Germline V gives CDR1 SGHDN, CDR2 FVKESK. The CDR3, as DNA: TGTGCCAGCAGCCATTCGGTACAGCGGTACAATGAGCAGTTCTTC. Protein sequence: CASSHSVQRYNEQFF.

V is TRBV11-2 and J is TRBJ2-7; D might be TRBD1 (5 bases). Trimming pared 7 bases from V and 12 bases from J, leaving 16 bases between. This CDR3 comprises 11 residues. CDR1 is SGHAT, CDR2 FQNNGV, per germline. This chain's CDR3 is CASTNSGLPYF. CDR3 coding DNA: TGTGCCAGCACCAATTCAGGGTTACCGTACTTC.

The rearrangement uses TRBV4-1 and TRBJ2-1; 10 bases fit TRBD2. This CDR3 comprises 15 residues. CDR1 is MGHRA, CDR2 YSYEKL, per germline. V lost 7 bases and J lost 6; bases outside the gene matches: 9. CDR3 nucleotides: TGCGCCAGCACCCAGGGACTAGCGAGAGGCAATGAGCAGTTCTTC. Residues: CASTQGLARGNEQFF.

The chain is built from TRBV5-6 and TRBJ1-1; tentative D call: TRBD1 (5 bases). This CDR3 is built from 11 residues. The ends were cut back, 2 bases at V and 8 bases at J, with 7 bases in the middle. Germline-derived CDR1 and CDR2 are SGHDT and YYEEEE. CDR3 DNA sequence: TGTGCCAGCAGCTTATCAGGGGAAGCTTTCTTT. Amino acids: CASSLSGEAFF.

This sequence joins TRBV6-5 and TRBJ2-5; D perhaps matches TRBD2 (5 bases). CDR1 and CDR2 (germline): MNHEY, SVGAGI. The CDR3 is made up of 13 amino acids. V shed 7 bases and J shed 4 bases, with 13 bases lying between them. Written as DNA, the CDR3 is TGTGCCAGCAAGGAACATCGGGGAGAGACCCAGTACTTC. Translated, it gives CASKEHRGETQYF.

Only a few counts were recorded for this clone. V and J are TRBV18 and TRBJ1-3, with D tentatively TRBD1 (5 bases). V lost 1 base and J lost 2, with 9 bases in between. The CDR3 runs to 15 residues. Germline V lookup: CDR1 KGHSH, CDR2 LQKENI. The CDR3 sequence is CASSPQGITGNTIYF. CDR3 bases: TGTGCCAGCTCACCACAGGGGATTACTGGAAACACCATATATTTT. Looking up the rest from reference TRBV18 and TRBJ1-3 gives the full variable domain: NAGVMQNPRHLVRRRGQEARLRCSPMKGHSHVYWYRQLPEEGLKFMVYLQKENIIDESGMPKERFSAEFPKEGPSILRIQQVVRGDSAAYFCASSPQGITGNTIYFGEGSWLTVV.

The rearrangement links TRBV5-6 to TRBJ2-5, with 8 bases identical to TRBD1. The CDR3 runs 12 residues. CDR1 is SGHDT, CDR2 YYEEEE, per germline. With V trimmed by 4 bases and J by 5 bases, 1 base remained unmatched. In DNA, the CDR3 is TGTGCCAGCAGCAACAGGGGGGAGACCCAGTACTTC. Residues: CASSNRGETQYF.

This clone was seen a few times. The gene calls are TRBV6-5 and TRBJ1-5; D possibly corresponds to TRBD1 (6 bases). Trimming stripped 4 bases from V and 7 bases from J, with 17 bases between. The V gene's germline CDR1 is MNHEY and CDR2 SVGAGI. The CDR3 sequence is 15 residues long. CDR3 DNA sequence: TGTGCCAGCAGTTCCACAGGGAGATTATGGCAGCCCCAGCATTTT. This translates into CASSSTGRLWQPQHF.

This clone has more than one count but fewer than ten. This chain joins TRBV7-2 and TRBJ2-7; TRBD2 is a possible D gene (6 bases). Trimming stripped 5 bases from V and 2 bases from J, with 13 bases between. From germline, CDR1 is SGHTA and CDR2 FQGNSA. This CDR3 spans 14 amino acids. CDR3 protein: CASSLSGKTYEQYF. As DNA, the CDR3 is TGTGCCAGCAGCCTTAGCGGAAAAACCTACGAGCAGTACTTC. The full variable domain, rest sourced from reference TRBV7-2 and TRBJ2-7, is GAGVSQSPSNKVTEKGKDVELRCDPISGHTALYWYRQSLGQGLEFLIYFQGNSAPDKSGLPSDRFSAERTGGSVSTLTIQRTQQEDSAVYLCASSLSGKTYEQYFGPGTRLTVT.

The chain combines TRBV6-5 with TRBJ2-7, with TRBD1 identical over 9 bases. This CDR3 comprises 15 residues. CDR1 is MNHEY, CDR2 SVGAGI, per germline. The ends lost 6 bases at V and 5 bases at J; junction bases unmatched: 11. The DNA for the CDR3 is TGTGCCAGCAGAGCGGGCGGACAGGGGAAAAACGAGCAGTACTTC. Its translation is CASRAGGQGKNEQYF.

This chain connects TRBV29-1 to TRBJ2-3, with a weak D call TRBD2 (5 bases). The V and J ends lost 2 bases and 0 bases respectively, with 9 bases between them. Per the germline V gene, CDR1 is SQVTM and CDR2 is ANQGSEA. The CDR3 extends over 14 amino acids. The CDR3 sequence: CSVETGSSTDTQYF. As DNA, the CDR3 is TGCAGCGTTGAAACGGGGTCAAGCACAGATACGCAGTATTTT.

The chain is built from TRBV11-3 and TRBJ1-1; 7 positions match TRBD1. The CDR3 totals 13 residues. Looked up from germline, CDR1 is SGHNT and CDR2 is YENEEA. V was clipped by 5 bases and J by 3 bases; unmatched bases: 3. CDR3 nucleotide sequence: TGTGCCAGCAGCGAGCAGGGGGACACTGAAGCTTTCTTT. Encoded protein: CASSEQGDTEAFF.

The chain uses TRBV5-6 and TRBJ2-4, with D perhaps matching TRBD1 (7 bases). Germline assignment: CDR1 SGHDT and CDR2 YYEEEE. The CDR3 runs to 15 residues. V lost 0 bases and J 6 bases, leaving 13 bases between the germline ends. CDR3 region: CASSLGQGGRNIQYF. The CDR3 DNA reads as TGTGCCAGCAGCTTGGGTCAGGGGGGAAGAAACATTCAGTACTTC. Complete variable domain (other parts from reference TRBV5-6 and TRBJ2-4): DAGVTQSPTHLIKTRGQQVTLRCSPKSGHDTVSWYQQALGQGPQFIFQYYEEEERQRGNFPDRFSGHQFPNYSSELNVNALLLGDSALYLCASSLGQGGRNIQYFGAGTRLSVL.

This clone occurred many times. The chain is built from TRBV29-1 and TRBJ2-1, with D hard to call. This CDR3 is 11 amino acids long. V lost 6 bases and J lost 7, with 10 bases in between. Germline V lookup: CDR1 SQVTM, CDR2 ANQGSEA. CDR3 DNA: TGCAGCGTGTCCGAGAGTAATGAGCAGTTCTTC. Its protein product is CSVSESNEQFF.

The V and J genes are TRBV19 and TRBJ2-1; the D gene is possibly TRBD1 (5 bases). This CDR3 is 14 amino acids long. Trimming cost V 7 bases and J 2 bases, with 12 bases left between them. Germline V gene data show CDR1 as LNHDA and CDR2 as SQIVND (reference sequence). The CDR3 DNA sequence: TGTGCCAGTACCCGCGACAGCACCTACAATGAGCAGTTCTTC. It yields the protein CASTRDSTYNEQFF.

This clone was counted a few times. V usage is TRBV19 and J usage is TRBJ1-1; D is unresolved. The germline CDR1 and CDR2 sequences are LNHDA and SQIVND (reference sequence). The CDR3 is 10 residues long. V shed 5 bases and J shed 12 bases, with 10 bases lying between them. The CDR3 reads CASSLGVPFF. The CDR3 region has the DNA TGTGCCAGTAGTCTCGGGGTTCCTTTCTTT.

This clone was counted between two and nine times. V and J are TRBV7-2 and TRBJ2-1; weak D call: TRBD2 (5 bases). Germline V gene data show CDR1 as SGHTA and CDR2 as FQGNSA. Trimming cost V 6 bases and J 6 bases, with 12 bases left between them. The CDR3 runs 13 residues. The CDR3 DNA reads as TGTGCCAGCAGGCGGGCCCTAGGCAATGAGCAGTTCTTC. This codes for CASRRALGNEQFF.

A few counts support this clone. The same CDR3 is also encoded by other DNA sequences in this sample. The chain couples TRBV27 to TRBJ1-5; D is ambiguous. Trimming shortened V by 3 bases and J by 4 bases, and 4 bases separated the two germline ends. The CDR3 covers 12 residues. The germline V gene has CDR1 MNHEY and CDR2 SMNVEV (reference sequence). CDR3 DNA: TGTGCCAGCAGTTTGAGGAATCAGCCCCAGCATTTT. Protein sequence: CASSLRNQPQHF.

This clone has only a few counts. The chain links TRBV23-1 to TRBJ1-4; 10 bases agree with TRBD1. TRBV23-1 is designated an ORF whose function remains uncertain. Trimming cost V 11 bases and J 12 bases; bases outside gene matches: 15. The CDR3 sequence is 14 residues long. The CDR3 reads CAGYRDRGFVELFF. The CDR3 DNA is TGCGCCGGGTATCGGGACAGGGGCTTTGTGGAACTGTTTTTT.

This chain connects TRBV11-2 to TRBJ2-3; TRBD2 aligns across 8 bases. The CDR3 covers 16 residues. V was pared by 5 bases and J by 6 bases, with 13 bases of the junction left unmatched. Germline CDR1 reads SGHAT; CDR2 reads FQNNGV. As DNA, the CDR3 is TGTGCCAGCAGCCCCGCCTGGAGCGGGGGAGCGGATACGCAGTATTTT. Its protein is CASSPAWSGGADTQYF.

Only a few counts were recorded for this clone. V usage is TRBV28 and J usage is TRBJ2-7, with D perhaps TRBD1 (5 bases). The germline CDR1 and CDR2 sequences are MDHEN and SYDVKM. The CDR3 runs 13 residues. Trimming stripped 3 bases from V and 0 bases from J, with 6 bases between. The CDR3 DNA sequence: TGTGCCAGCAGTTTCAGGGTCTCCTACGAGCAGTACTTC. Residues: CASSFRVSYEQYF.